These 11 T cell receptor beta chains were sequenced from one sample in a study of OX40 agonist ivuxolimab in advanced cancers. The assay was immunoSEQ multiplex PCR, and TCRdb's table has in-frame clones only and misses some. The sample has roughly 82,000 clones, about 90% seen once; the top ten hold about 9.1%. The material sequenced was CD4+ or CD8+ T cells sorted from blood, taken in a trial of the OX40 agonist ivuxolimab. These TCRs come from an adult with an advanced solid tumor such as melanoma, head and neck, liver or kidney cancer.

This chain links TRBV7-6 with TRBJ1-1; D is undetermined. CDR3 size: 15 residues. Germline V gives CDR1 SGHVS, CDR2 FNYEAQ. The V and J ends lost 0 bases and 1 base respectively, with 9 bases between them. This CDR3 reads CASSLALSENTEAFF. The CDR3 DNA reads TGTGCCAGCAGCTTAGCTTTATCCGAGAACACTGAAGCTTTCTTT.

The chain employs TRBV5-1 and TRBJ2-1, with TRBD2 matching 11 bases. Germline CDR1 and CDR2: SGHRS and YFSETQ. The V segment lost 4 bases and the J segment 2 bases; nucleotides outside the gene matches: 2. This CDR3 comprises 15 residues. The CDR3 nucleotides read TGCGCCAGCAGCAAACTAGCGGGAGCCTACAATGAGCAGTTCTTC. This sequence encodes CASSKLAGAYNEQFF.

This clone appeared once. V is TRBV7-9 and J is TRBJ1-6; D not certain. The CDR3 spans 19 residues. Deletions cut 2 bases from V and 2 bases from J, with 19 bases between. CDR1 and CDR2 from the germline V gene are SEHNR and FQNEAQ (reference sequence). In DNA form, the CDR3 reads TGTGCCAGCAGCTTAAGTTCCGCGGGGTTCCCTACCTATAATTCACCCCTCCACTTT. It yields the protein CASSLSSAGFPTYNSPLHF.

This chain joins TRBV18 and TRBJ2-7, with 7 bases aligning to TRBD1. CDR1 is KGHSH and CDR2 is LQKENI in the germline V gene. The junction had 4 bases not matched to a gene; V was cut back by 0 bases and J by 2 bases. This CDR3 is 15 amino acids long. The CDR3 DNA sequence: TGTGCCAGCTCACCACCGGAACAGGGGACCTACGAGCAGTACTTC. This translates into CASSPPEQGTYEQYF.

The genes are TRBV25-1 and TRBJ1-1; perhaps TRBD1 as D (6 bases). This CDR3 is 14 amino acids long. Trimming took off 3 bases at V and 0 bases at J, with 8 bases between the two ends. CDR1 and CDR2 (germline): MGHDK, SYGVNS. Here the CDR3 reads CASSDRGLNTEAFF. CDR3 nucleotide sequence: TGTGCCAGCAGTGATCGGGGGCTGAACACTGAAGCTTTCTTT.

CDR3 coding DNA: TGCGCCAGCAGCCCCCAACGGGGTGAAAAACTGTTTTTT. Translation: CASSPQRGEKLFF. This chain links TRBV5-1 with TRBJ1-4, with no clear D. The V end lost 4 bases, the J end lost 7 bases, and 11 bases lay between the germline ends. The germline V gene has CDR1 SGHRS and CDR2 YFSETQ. The CDR3 is made up of 13 amino acids.

This sequence joins TRBV6-1 and TRBJ1-1; unclear D gene. V lost 2 bases and J 4 bases, leaving 11 bases between the germline ends. The CDR3 consists of 14 residues. CDR1 and CDR2 (germline): MNHNS, SASEGT. CDR3 coding DNA: TGTGCCAGCAGTGAATTAGGGATGGGCACTGAAGCTTTCTTT. Protein product: CASSELGMGTEAFF.

The J gene is TRBJ2-7, the V gene TRBV11-2; D not resolved. The CDR3 extends over 11 amino acids. The V gene lost 2 bases and the J gene lost 5 bases, with 4 bases spanning the gap. Germline CDR1 and CDR2: SGHAT and FQNNGV. The CDR3 spells CASSLSHEQYF. For the CDR3, the DNA is TGTGCCAGCAGCTTAAGCCACGAGCAGTACTTC.

This rearrangement joins TRBV7-9 to TRBJ1-1, with TRBD1 matching over 9 bases. The germline CDR1 and CDR2 sequences are SEHNR and FQNEAQ (reference sequence). The CDR3 runs to 13 residues. The trim removed 10 bases at V and 3 bases at J, leaving 6 bases unmatched. This CDR3 reads CATRTGEDTEAFF. The CDR3 DNA follows: TGTGCCACCCGGACAGGGGAGGACACTGAAGCTTTCTTT.

This chain connects TRBV5-1 to TRBJ2-1; TRBD2 matches 9 bases. Germline values: CDR1 SGHRS, CDR2 YFSETQ. The CDR3 is 16 amino acids. The J segment lost 1 base and the V segment lost 0 bases, leaving 2 bases of the junction unmatched. CDR3 in amino acids: CASSLGSGGSYNEQFF. As DNA, the CDR3 is TGCGCCAGCAGCTTGGGTAGCGGGGGTTCCTACAATGAGCAGTTCTTC.

The chain carries TRBV10-3 and TRBJ2-3; D possibly matches TRBD1 or TRBD2 (5 bases each). From germline, CDR1 is ENHRY and CDR2 SYGVKD. The CDR3 loop spans 14 amino acids. Trimming shortened V by 0 bases and J by 6 bases, and 10 bases separated the two germline ends. CDR3 sequence (DNA): TGTGCCATCAGTGAGTCCTCGGGGCTGGATACGCAGTATTTT. It translates to CAISESSGLDTQYF.